Each of the 30 T cell receptor beta chains below was sequenced from the same sample in a study of blood T cell repertoires in COVID-19. Repertoires were generated with immunoSEQ multiplex PCR, while TCRdb's copy carries only in-frame clones and drops some. Of some 380,000 clones detected, roughly 88% appear once; the ten largest clones hold roughly 2%. The sequenced material came from PBMCs or T cells enriched from blood (not recorded which). The source of these receptors is a woman between 40 and 50 years old with acute COVID-19.

The chain is built from TRBV18 and TRBJ2-7, with D possibly matching TRBD1 (5 bases). The germline V and J ends were trimmed by 4 bases and 0 bases, with 13 bases remaining between them. Germline V lookup: CDR1 KGHSH, CDR2 LQKENI. The CDR3 is 15 amino acids. CDR3 residues: CASSLGQVSSYEQYF. CDR3 in DNA: TGTGCCAGCTCACTGGGGCAGGTAAGCTCCTACGAGCAGTACTTC.

The J gene is TRBJ1-5, the V gene TRBV5-1, with D perhaps matching TRBD1 (5 bases). Trimming took 0 bases from V and 0 from J, leaving 10 bases between them. The CDR3 has 16 residues. In germline, CDR1 is SGHRS, CDR2 YFSETQ. The CDR3, as DNA: TGCGCCAGCAGCTTGGTGGGGCAGACTAGCAATCAGCCCCAGCATTTT. This codes for CASSLVGQTSNQPQHF.

This chain joins TRBV27 and TRBJ2-7; TRBD1 agrees at 7 bases. Per germline, CDR1 MNHEY and CDR2 SMNVEV (reference sequence). With 5 bases clipped from V and 10 bases from J, the junction kept 8 bases outside the gene matches. The CDR3 has 12 residues. CDR3 in amino acids: CASSPDRAAQYF. CDR3 DNA sequence: TGTGCCAGCAGTCCAGACAGGGCGGCACAGTACTTC.

The V call is TRBV5-4, the J call TRBJ2-1; 12 nucleotides align to TRBD2. Per germline, CDR1 SGHNT and CDR2 YYREEE (reference sequence). The V segment lost 2 bases and the J segment 7 bases; nucleotides outside the gene matches: 4. There are 15 residues in the CDR3. CDR3 sequence reads: CASSFLAGGLNEQFF. CDR3 DNA sequence: TGTGCCAGCAGCTTCCTAGCGGGGGGGCTGAATGAGCAGTTCTTC. The full variable domain, in which reference TRBV5-4 and TRBJ2-1 provide the parts outside the CDR3, is ETGVTQSPTHLIKTRGQQVTLRCSSQSGHNTVSWYQQALGQGPQFIFQYYREEENGRGNFPPRFSGLQFPNYSSELNVNALELDDSALYLCASSFLAGGLNEQFFGPGTRLTVL.

This rearrangement joins TRBV27 to TRBJ2-7, with D tentatively TRBD1 (6 bases). This CDR3 spans 14 amino acids. CDR1 is MNHEY, CDR2 SMNVEV, per germline (reference sequence). V dropped 6 bases and J dropped 2 bases, with 14 bases sitting between them. CDR3 sequence: CASRRRGLTYEQYF. In DNA, the CDR3 is TGTGCCAGCAGACGCAGGGGTTTGACCTACGAGCAGTACTTC.

The chain uses TRBV6-5 and TRBJ1-2; 7 bases are shared with TRBD1. This CDR3 is built from 14 residues. The trim removed 6 bases at V and 4 bases at J, leaving 8 bases unmatched. The V gene's germline CDR1 is MNHEY and CDR2 SVGAGI. The CDR3 sequence: CASRRPGQSYGYTF. The DNA for the CDR3 is TGTGCCAGCAGGCGCCCGGGACAGAGCTATGGCTACACCTTC.

This clone was recorded only once. The rearrangement links TRBV4-2 to TRBJ2-1, with TRBD2 matching 11 bases. CDR3 size: 16 residues. The V and J ends lost 7 bases and 3 bases, in that order; junction bases with no gene match: 8. The germline V gene has CDR1 LGHNA and CDR2 YNFKEQ. The CDR3 bases are TGTGCCAGCAACCCTGTAGCGGGGGGGCGCTACAATGAGCAGTTCTTC. It encodes CASNPVAGGRYNEQFF.

V is TRBV7-9 and J is TRBJ1-6, with no clear D. Germline loops: CDR1 SEHNR, CDR2 FQNEAQ (reference sequence). The CDR3 sequence is 15 residues long. Trimming removed 2 bases from V and 6 bases from J, with 11 bases in between. Here the CDR3 reads CASSLLDWGNSPLHF. The CDR3 nucleotides are TGTGCCAGCAGCTTACTGGACTGGGGTAATTCACCCCTCCACTTT.

This chain uses TRBV5-6 with TRBJ1-2; perhaps TRBD1 as D (5 bases). The CDR3 has 12 amino acids. V gave up 4 bases and J gave up 7 bases, with 11 bases separating them. The germline CDR1 and CDR2 sequences are SGHDT and YYEEEE. Here the CDR3 reads CASSLLGAGYTF. Written as DNA, the CDR3 is TGTGCCAGCAGCCTCCTTGGGGCTGGCTACACCTTC.

This clone was counted a single time. CDR3 in DNA: TGTGCCAGCAGCCGCCGGACGAGGCAGGGTCTTAATTCACCCCTCCACTTT. This codes for CASSRRTRQGLNSPLHF. V usage is TRBV3-1 (or the pseudogene TRBV3-2) and J usage is TRBJ1-6, with D tentatively TRBD1 (5 bases). Germline V gene lookup returns CDR1 LGHDT and CDR2 YNNKEL (reference sequence). Trimming removed 4 bases from V and 6 bases from J, with 19 bases in between. The CDR3 loop spans 17 amino acids.

The V and J genes are TRBV29-1 and TRBJ2-1; D is unclear. The CDR3 consists of 13 residues. CDR1 is SQVTM, CDR2 ANQGSEA, per germline. With 5 bases removed from V and 7 bases from J, the gap between germline ends came to 15 bases. The CDR3 sequence: CSVFPVPVNEQFF. DNA for the CDR3: TGCAGCGTTTTCCCAGTCCCCGTAAATGAGCAGTTCTTC.

The chain has TRBV18 and TRBJ1-6, with TRBD1 matching 12 bases. V was pared by 2 bases and J by 6 bases, with 5 bases of the junction left unmatched. Per the germline V gene, CDR1 is KGHSH and CDR2 is LQKENI. The CDR3 is made up of 17 amino acids. CDR3 coding DNA: TGTGCCAGCTCACCAGTGGGGACAGGGGGCGGTAATTCACCCCTCCACTTT. Protein: CASSPVGTGGGNSPLHF.

J is TRBJ1-6 and V is TRBV6-1; D is ambiguous. V was cut by 3 bases and J by 10 bases, with 10 bases left in between. The CDR3 spans 13 residues. Germline assignment: CDR1 MNHNS and CDR2 SASEGT. The CDR3 DNA reads as TGTGCCAGCAGTGAGTCGGGGAGGTCACCCCTCCACTTT. It codes for CASSESGRSPLHF.

CDR3 sequence reads: CASSGGQGYEQYF. As DNA, the CDR3 is TGTGCCAGCAGCGGAGGACAGGGCTACGAGCAGTACTTC. The chain recombines TRBV9 with TRBJ2-7, with 8 bases matching TRBD1. Germline V CDR1 and CDR2: SGDLS, YYNGEE. V trimming: 3 bases; J trimming: 3 bases; junction bases outside the gene matches: 2. CDR3 length equals 13 residues.

The chain has TRBV2 and TRBJ1-2, with TRBD1 matching over 11 bases. The CDR3 consists of 15 residues. V was clipped by 4 bases and J by 6 bases; unmatched bases: 7. Germline CDR1 SNHLY, CDR2 FYNNEI. The CDR3 spells CASSVFPGQGDGYTF. The DNA of the CDR3 is TGTGCCAGCAGTGTTTTTCCGGGACAGGGGGATGGCTACACCTTC.

The chain employs TRBV10-1 and TRBJ1-2; D gene uncertain. This CDR3 spans 17 amino acids. The germline V gene encodes CDR1 WNHNN and CDR2 SYGVQD (reference sequence). V lost 5 bases, J lost 2 bases, and 21 bases lay in between. CDR3 sequence (DNA): TGCGCCAGCAGTTCGTCTTCGGTCCCTTCGGAGAACTATGGCTACACCTTC. Encoded protein: CASSSSSVPSENYGYTF.

This chain uses TRBV7-2 with TRBJ1-5, with 9 bases identical to TRBD1. The CDR3 runs to 15 residues. Germline V gene lookup returns CDR1 SGHTA and CDR2 FQGNSA. Losses at the gene ends were 4 bases for V and 4 bases for J; bases not matched to a gene: 5. DNA for the CDR3: TGTGCCAGCAGCTCTCGGACAGGGGCGAATCAGCCCCAGCATTTT. Residues: CASSSRTGANQPQHF.

The chain is built from TRBV6-5 and TRBJ2-4; D is possibly TRBD1 (7 bases). Between the trimmed V and J ends, which lost 1 base and 8 bases, there was a span of 9 bases. Germline values: CDR1 MNHEY, CDR2 SVGAGI. The CDR3 extends over 13 amino acids. The CDR3 loop is CASSYFRGDIQYF. CDR3 DNA: TGTGCCAGCAGTTACTTCAGGGGGGACATTCAGTACTTC.

This clone has just a few counts. This rearrangement joins TRBV5-1 to TRBJ1-4; D perhaps matches TRBD1 (6 bases). Trimming left V 1 base short and J 6 bases short, with 10 bases between. Germline V gives CDR1 SGHRS, CDR2 YFSETQ. The CDR3 covers 14 residues. CDR3 sequence: CASSLTGQDEKLFF. The CDR3 nucleotides are TGCGCCAGCAGCTTGACAGGGCAGGATGAAAAACTGTTTTTT.

The chain is built from TRBV5-1 and TRBJ1-3; D perhaps matches TRBD1 (6 bases). There are 15 residues in the CDR3. The V and J ends lost 0 bases and 0 bases respectively, with 7 bases between them. The germline CDR1 and CDR2 sequences are SGHRS and YFSETQ. This CDR3 is CASSLGGPSGNTIYF. DNA of the CDR3: TGCGCCAGCAGCTTGGGGGGGCCCTCTGGAAACACCATATATTTT.

V is TRBV5-1 and J is TRBJ1-4; perhaps TRBD1 as D (6 bases). From germline, CDR1 is SGHRS and CDR2 YFSETQ. Trimming took off 4 bases at V and 10 bases at J, with 20 bases between the two ends. This CDR3 has 15 residues. The DNA of the CDR3 is TGCGCCAGCAGCCCAGAGACAGGTGGGGACGGAAAACTGTTTTTT. Translated, it gives CASSPETGGDGKLFF.

This clone was observed a single time. The rearrangement links TRBV19 to TRBJ1-2; D gene unclear. Trimming stripped 5 bases from V and 9 bases from J, with 22 bases between. Germline V gene data show CDR1 as LNHDA and CDR2 as SQIVND (reference sequence). This CDR3 has 15 residues. The CDR3 DNA sequence: TGTGCCAGTAGTTTCAATCCTGACATCTACAGTAGCTACACCTTC. Residues: CASSFNPDIYSSYTF.

The chain links TRBV23-1 to TRBJ2-3, with TRBD2 identical over 11 bases. TRBV23-1 is noted as an ORF with a role that remains uncertain. The ends lost 6 bases at V and 1 base at J; junction bases unmatched: 6. CDR3 length equals 16 residues. The CDR3 protein is CASRLSGGDCTDTQYF. The DNA of the CDR3 is TGCGCCAGCAGACTTAGCGGGGGGGATTGCACAGATACGCAGTATTTT.

The DNA of the CDR3 is TGTGCCAGCAGCCAAGGGAGGACTGAAGCTTTCTTT. It specifies CASSQGRTEAFF. The chain carries TRBV3-1 (or the pseudogene TRBV3-2) and TRBJ1-1; unclear D gene. V lost 1 base to trimming and J lost 5 bases, with 5 bases between them. This CDR3 contains 12 residues. Germline CDR1 and CDR2: LGHDT and YNNKEL (reference sequence).

The chain has TRBV13 and TRBJ2-5, with D possibly being TRBD1 (7 bases). The CDR3 runs to 15 residues. Looked up from germline, CDR1 is PRHDT and CDR2 is FYEKMQ (reference sequence). Deletions cut 5 bases from V and 2 bases from J, with 15 bases between. The CDR3 region is CASSPGGPPQETQYF. CDR3 DNA: TGTGCCAGCAGCCCAGGGGGGCCACCTCAAGAGACCCAGTACTTC.

The chain joins TRBV5-4 to TRBJ2-2; tentatively, D is TRBD2 (5 bases). The V end was cut by 1 base, the J end by 0 bases, with 13 bases between. The CDR3 extends over 17 amino acids. Germline V gives CDR1 SGHNT, CDR2 YYREEE (reference sequence). The CDR3 bases are TGTGCCAGCAGCTTGATATCGCGGGTCGCGAACACCGGGGAGCTGTTTTTT. Protein sequence: CASSLISRVANTGELFF.

Worth noting for this clone: The limits of the CDR3 on the DNA are not certain, so only TCRdb's listed CDR3 is given. The CDR3 is CASSKVWGGGNYGYTF. The V call is TRBV21-1, the J call TRBJ1-2. TRBV21-1 is listed as a pseudogene. Termini included, the CDR3 measures 16 amino acids.

The chain recombines TRBV10-3 with TRBJ2-7; possible D gene TRBD1, 5 bases. V lost 6 bases and J lost 6, with 12 bases in between. CDR3 length: 12 amino acids. Germline loops: CDR1 ENHRY, CDR2 SYGVKD. The CDR3 loop is CAIRDQGTEQYF. As DNA, the CDR3 is TGTGCCATCAGGGATCAGGGAACCGAGCAGTACTTC.

This clone was observed a few times. The rearrangement joins TRBV6-2 or TRBV6-3 to TRBJ2-7; 7 positions agree with TRBD1. Germline CDR1 and CDR2: MNHEY and SVGEGT. Trimming at V came to 2 bases and at J to 3 bases, leaving 10 bases not matched to a gene. The CDR3 length is 16 residues. The CDR3 loop reads CASSYPTGQSLYEQYF. The CDR3 DNA reads TGTGCCAGCAGTTACCCGACGGGACAGAGTCTCTACGAGCAGTACTTC.

The chain recombines TRBV12-3 or TRBV12-4 with TRBJ2-2; 7 bases are shared with TRBD1. The CDR3 runs to 13 residues. V gave up 9 bases and J gave up 6 bases; unmatched junction bases: 7. The CDR3 DNA is TGTGCCAGTACCGGGACAGCACCCGGGGAGCTGTTTTTT. This translates into CASTGTAPGELFF.